This T cell receptor (beta chain) derives from a study of cytomegalovirus exposure and HLA in healthy donors. Across the whole study: Most genotyped donors, over 70% of fewer than 400, had Caucasian-associated genetic ancestry. Findings and caveats of the study: Reports indicated that the classifier achieved high specificity and sensitivity in diagnosing cytomegalovirus status.

This clone came up once. Its specificity is not known. Per germline, CDR1 MDHEN and CDR2 SYDVKM. CDR3 length: 17 residues. V dropped 1 base and J dropped 8 bases, with 20 bases sitting between them. PCR involved 60 Vbeta and 13 Jbeta primers. Data came from immunoSEQ multiplex PCR; TCRdb stores just in-frame clones and leaves some out. The table has about 190,000 clones, roughly 82% seen once. This TCR derives from a woman in her 50s in good health and CMV-seropositive. The sample comprised PBMCs. V usage is TRBV28 and J usage is TRBJ2-2; tentatively, D is TRBD1 (7 bases). The CDR3 DNA is TGTGCCAGCAGTTTATCCCGACAGGGAGGCCGGCAAGGGGAGCTGTTTTTT. Protein product: CASSLSRQGGRQGELFF. Full variable domain (rest looked up from reference TRBV28 and TRBJ2-2): DVKVTQSSRYLVKRTGEKVFLECVQDMDHENMFWYRQDPGLGLRLIYFSYDVKMKEKGDIPEGYSVSREKKERFSLILESASTNQTSMYLCASSLSRQGGRQGELFFGEGSRLTVL.